A single sample is the source of the 12 T cell receptor beta chains below, sequenced in a study of identical twins. TCRdb independently ran MiXCR on the 5' RACE reads; one entry per CDR3 protein. The data contain hundreds of thousands of distinct CDR3 sequences, around 24% of them singletons. In addition, the sample was reused for a study of T cells expressing NK-cell markers.

The sequencing input was CD4+ T cells sorted from blood. These receptors were taken from a woman aged 18-29 years in good health.

The chain couples TRBV6-1 to TRBJ2-7; D call uncertain. The CDR3 has 11 amino acids. Trimming cost V 6 bases and J 3 bases, with 6 bases left between them. CDR1 and CDR2 from the germline V gene are MNHNS and SASEGT. This CDR3 is CASRVNYEQYF. The CDR3 nucleotides read TGTGCCAGCAGAGTAAACTACGAGCAGTACTTC.

This clonotype was observed a handful of times. The chain is built from TRBV11-2 and TRBJ1-1, with TRBD1 matching 11 bases. J was trimmed by 4 bases and V by 4 bases; bases with no gene match: 8. The CDR3 consists of 16 residues. The germline CDR1 and CDR2 sequences are SGHAT and FQNNGV. Written as DNA, the CDR3 is TGTGCCAGCAGCTGGGGACAGGGGGGCTTGGGCACTGAAGCTTTCTTT. Its protein product is CASSWGQGGLGTEAFF. Looking up the rest from reference TRBV11-2 and TRBJ1-1 gives the full variable domain: EAGVAQSPRYKIIEKRQSVAFWCNPISGHATLYWYQQILGQGPKLLIQFQNNGVVDDSQLPKDRFSAERLKGVDSTLKIQPAKLEDSAVYLCASSWGQGGLGTEAFFGQGTRLTVV.

V usage is TRBV7-2 and J usage is TRBJ1-2; possible D gene TRBD1, 5 bases. CDR1 and CDR2 from the germline V gene are SGHTA and FQGNSA. The CDR3 loop spans 14 amino acids. V lost 0 bases and J lost 8, with 13 bases in between. CDR3 DNA sequence: TGTGCCAGCAGCTTAGCGGGACGGGCGAGGGGCTACACCTTC. Encoded protein: CASSLAGRARGYTF. The complete variable domain, with remaining parts taken from reference TRBV7-2 and TRBJ1-2, reads GAGVSQSPSNKVTEKGKDVELRCDPISGHTALYWYRQSLGQGLEFLIYFQGNSAPDKSGLPSDRFSAERTGGSVSTLTIQRTQQEDSAVYLCASSLAGRARGYTFGSGTRLTVV.

This clonotype was seen more than once but under ten times. This chain uses TRBV18 with TRBJ1-1, with TRBD1 as a possible D gene (5 bases). Trimming cost V 1 base and J 4 bases, with 10 bases left between them. The CDR3 covers 14 residues. Germline CDR1 and CDR2: KGHSH and LQKENI. The CDR3 spells CASSPRQRATEAFF. In DNA form, the CDR3 reads TGTGCCAGCTCACCACGACAGCGGGCCACTGAAGCTTTCTTT.

This clonotype has at least ten counts. The chain has TRBV3-1 and TRBJ2-7; D is undetermined. CDR3 length equals 11 residues. Trimming took 4 bases from V and 6 from J, leaving 7 bases between them. Per the germline V gene, CDR1 is LGHDT and CDR2 is YNNKEL (reference sequence). The CDR3 region is CASSRVGEQYF. CDR3 DNA: TGTGCCAGCAGCCGGGTGGGCGAGCAGTACTTC.

The genes are TRBV7-9 and TRBJ2-5; 10 positions agree with TRBD1. J gave up 5 bases and V 5 bases, and 5 bases lay outside the gene matches. Germline values: CDR1 SEHNR, CDR2 FQNEAQ (reference sequence). CDR3 size: 14 residues. This chain's CDR3 is CASSGQGVVETQYF. The CDR3 DNA reads as TGTGCCAGCAGCGGACAGGGGGTGGTGGAGACCCAGTACTTC.

The chain joins TRBV2 to TRBJ2-5; D remains unclear. CDR1 SNHLY and CDR2 FYNNEI come from the germline V gene. V lost 8 bases and J 2 bases, leaving 9 bases between the germline ends. There are 12 residues in the CDR3. The CDR3 DNA sequence: TGTGCCAGCGCGCAAGAACAAGAGACCCAGTACTTC. This encodes CASAQEQETQYF.

This clonotype showed up just a few times. The chain employs TRBV20-1 and TRBJ2-3; D gene uncertain. The V gene lost 0 bases and the J gene lost 6 bases, with 10 bases spanning the gap. This CDR3 region has 13 residues. The germline V gene encodes CDR1 DFQATT and CDR2 SNEGSKA (reference sequence). In nucleotides, the CDR3 is TGCAGTGCTAGAGATCACAGAGACGATACGCAGTATTTT. This gives the protein CSARDHRDDTQYF.

DNA for the CDR3: TGTGCCAGCAGGGGACAAGGGGCGTACAATGAGCAGTTCTTC. Protein: CASRGQGAYNEQFF. This chain connects TRBV6-2 or TRBV6-3 to TRBJ2-1; a weak D match, TRBD1 (6 bases). Germline V lookup: CDR1 MNHEY, CDR2 SVGEGT. The CDR3 extends over 14 amino acids. Trimming left V 6 bases short and J 4 bases short, with 13 bases between.

The J gene is TRBJ2-3, the V gene TRBV29-1; 7 nucleotides align to TRBD1. V gave up 8 bases and J gave up 1 base; unmatched junction bases: 6. The CDR3 loop spans 13 amino acids. Germline V gene data show CDR1 as SQVTM and CDR2 as ANQGSEA. Written as DNA, the CDR3 is TGCAGCTCCGGGGACAGACGCACAGATACGCAGTATTTT. It encodes CSSGDRRTDTQYF.

This clonotype has only a few counts. The chain links TRBV29-1 to TRBJ2-1, with TRBD2 matching over 12 bases. The V and J ends lost 3 bases and 14 bases, in that order; junction bases with no gene match: 2. This CDR3 is 11 amino acids long. Per the germline V gene, CDR1 is SQVTM and CDR2 is ANQGSEA. CDR3 loop: CSVEASGREFF. CDR3 DNA: TGCAGCGTTGAGGCTAGCGGGAGGGAGTTCTTC.

This clonotype appeared a few times. The chain combines TRBV13 with TRBJ2-7; 12 nucleotides agree with TRBD2. CDR3 length equals 22 residues. Germline CDR1 reads PRHDT; CDR2 reads FYEKMQ (reference sequence). Losses at the gene ends were 5 bases for V and 0 bases for J; bases not matched to a gene: 23. Here the CDR3 reads CASSLTSGRTGVARRSSYEQYF. CDR3 DNA: TGTGCCAGCAGCCTCACTAGCGGGAGGACCGGAGTCGCGAGGCGGAGCTCCTACGAGCAGTACTTC.